This TCR beta chain was sequenced in a study of control samples from healthy donors and cancer patients (dated by TCRdb to 2020 to 2021). To prepare the library, the immunoSEQ multiplex PCR assay was applied. TCRdb mirrors the immuneACCESS table, restricted to in-frame sequences. Some clones are absent from its copies; in checked studies, under half trace to an unresolved V gene, and the reason for the others is unknown. The sample table lists around 150,000 clones, approximately 94% of them with a count of one. 14% of the sample rests with the top ten. CDR1 and CDR2 are drawn from the germline V gene: MGHDK, SYGVNS. The junction shows trimming of 6 bases on V and 8 bases on J, plus 19 bases between the germline ends. The CDR3 runs 14 amino acids, cysteine and phenylalanine included. Of the read, only the CDR3 DNA is kept; its 42 bases are in frame from base 1. As to this clone: Its target antigen remains unknown. There are no base qualities to consult, and no much larger clone falls within one base.

The source is a man between 60 and 70 years old with colorectal cancer. The V and J segments used are TRBV25-1 and TRBJ1-1; TRBD1 is possibly the D segment (5 matching bases). Sequenced material: PBMCs. The CDR3 sequence is CASRGSDREREAFF. The bases read TGTGCCAGCAGGGGATCCGACAGAGAGAGAGAAGCTTTCTTT.